This T cell receptor (beta chain) was recorded in a study of PD-1 blockade in classical Hodgkin lymphoma. Trimming shortened V by 4 bases and J by 0 bases, and 6 bases separated the two germline ends. Germline CDR1 and CDR2: MGHRA and YSYEKL. The CDR3 is 13 amino acids. There was relapse after autologous stem cell transplantation in every patient, and there was variation in brentuximab vedotin exposure. Profiled with immunoSEQ multiplex PCR; TCRdb holds only in-frame clones, not every one. The sample carries over 80,000 clones, 80% to 95% recorded once. The chain links TRBV4-1 to TRBJ1-1; D unclear. The sequences come from peripheral blood mononuclear cells (PBMCs), collected at baseline. The sequence was obtained from a human donor with classical Hodgkin lymphoma. CDR3 bases: TGCGCCAGCAGCCTAACCCTGAACACTGAAGCTTTCTTT. Its protein product is CASSLTLNTEAFF.